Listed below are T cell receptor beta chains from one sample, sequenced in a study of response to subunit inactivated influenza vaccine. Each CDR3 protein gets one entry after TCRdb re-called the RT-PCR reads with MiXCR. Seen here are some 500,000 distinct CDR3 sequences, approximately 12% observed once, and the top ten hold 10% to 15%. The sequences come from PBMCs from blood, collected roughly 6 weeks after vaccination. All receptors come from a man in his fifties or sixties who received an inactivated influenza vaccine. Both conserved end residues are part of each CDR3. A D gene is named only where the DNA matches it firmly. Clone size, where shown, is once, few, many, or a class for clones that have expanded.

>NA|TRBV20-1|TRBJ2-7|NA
TGCAGTGCTAGCCCGGACTTGCTCGAGCAGTACTTC
CSASPDLLEQYF
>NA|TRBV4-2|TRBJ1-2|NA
TGTGCCAGCAGCCTTTTCAGGGAGTCTAACTATGGCTACACCTTC
CASSLFRESNYGYTF
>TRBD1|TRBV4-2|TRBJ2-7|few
TGTGCCAGCAGCGCTAGGACAGGGGACACCTACGAGCAGTACTTC
CASSARTGDTYEQYF
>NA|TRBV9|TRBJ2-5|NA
TGTGCCAGCAGCGGCTACAACCGGGACCGGGAAGGGGAGACCCAGTACTTC
CASSGYNRDREGETQYF
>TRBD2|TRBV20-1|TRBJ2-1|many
TGCAGTGCTAGGCTAGCGGGGGGGCGGGATTCGGAGTTCTTC
CSARLAGGRDSEFF
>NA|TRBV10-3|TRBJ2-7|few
TGTGCCATCAGCAAACCCGGGACCTACGAGCAGTACTTC
CAISKPGTYEQYF
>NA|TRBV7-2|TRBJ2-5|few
TGTGCCAGCAGCTTCGGACTTGGGGAGACCCAGTACTTC
CASSFGLGETQYF
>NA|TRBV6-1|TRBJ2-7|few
TGTGCCAGCATGAGGAGAGGGTCCTACGAGCAGTACTTC
CASMRRGSYEQYF
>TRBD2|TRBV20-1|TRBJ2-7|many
TGCAGCGCCAGACTAGCGGGGGCAACCTACGAGCAGTACTTC
CSARLAGATYEQYF
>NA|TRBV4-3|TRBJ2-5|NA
TGCGCCAGCAGCCAAGAGTGGCCGAGGCAAGAGACCCAGTACTTC
CASSQEWPRQETQYF
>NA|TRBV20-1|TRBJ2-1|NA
TGCAGTGCGGCGGGGTGGGCAGGGAATGAGCAGTTCTTC
CSAAGWAGNEQFF
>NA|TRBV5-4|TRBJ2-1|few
TGTGCCAGCAGCTTGGGGTCGGAGAGCTCCTACAATGAGCAGTTCTTC
CASSLGSESSYNEQFF
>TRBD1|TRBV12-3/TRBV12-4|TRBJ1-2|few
TGTGCCAGCAGTCAATCCGGGACAGGGTTTAACTATGGCTACACCTTC
CASSQSGTGFNYGYTF
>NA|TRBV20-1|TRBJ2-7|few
TGCAGTGCTAGAGATAACGTCCGGGAGTACGAGCAGTACTTC
CSARDNVREYEQYF
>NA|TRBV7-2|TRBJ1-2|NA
TGTGCCAGCAGCTCAGGACAGAGAATTAAATATGGCTACACCTTC
CASSSGQRIKYGYTF
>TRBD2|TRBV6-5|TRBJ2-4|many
TGTGCCAGCAGTTTTCCAAATCTAGCGGGAGGCCTCAAAAACATTCAGTACTTC
CASSFPNLAGGLKNIQYF
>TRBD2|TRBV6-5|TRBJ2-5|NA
TGTGCCAGCAGTTACGGTGGTAGCGGGCGAGGAGGAGAGACCCAGTACTTC
CASSYGGSGRGGETQYF
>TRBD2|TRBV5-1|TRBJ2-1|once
TGCGCCAGCAGCTTCCCTAGCGGGAGCCTGAACAATGAGCAGTTCTTC
CASSFPSGSLNNEQFF
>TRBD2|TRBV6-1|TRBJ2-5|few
TGTGCCAGCAGGGAGGGACTAGGGAGACAAGAGACCCAGTACTTC
CASREGLGRQETQYF
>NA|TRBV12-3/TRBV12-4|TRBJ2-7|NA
TGTGCCAGCAGTTTACGCCACGACGGGACGGAGCAGTACTTC
CASSLRHDGTEQYF
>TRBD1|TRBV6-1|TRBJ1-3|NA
TGTGCCAGCAGTCATGGACAGGGTCTGGGAAACACCATATATTTT
CASSHGQGLGNTIYF
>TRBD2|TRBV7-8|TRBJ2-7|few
TGTGCCAGCAGCTTAGGGGGGACTAGCGGCTCCAAGCAGTACTTC
CASSLGGTSGSKQYF
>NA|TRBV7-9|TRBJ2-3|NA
TGTGCCAGCAGCTTAAGTAGCCTATTCGCGCAGTATTTT
CASSLSSLFAQYF
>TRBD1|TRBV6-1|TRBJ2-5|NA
TGTGCCAGCTCCTGGACCGGACAGGGGGTTGTAGAGACCCAGTACTTC
CASSWTGQGVVETQYF
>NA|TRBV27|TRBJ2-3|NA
TGTGCCAGCAGTTTAAGGGACCTAGATACGCAGTATTTT
CASSLRDLDTQYF
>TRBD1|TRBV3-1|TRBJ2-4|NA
TGTGCCAGCAGCCTCCGGACAGGGAGAGGGGCCAAAAACATTCAGTACTTC
CASSLRTGRGAKNIQYF
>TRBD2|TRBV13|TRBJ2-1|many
TGTGCCAGCAGCTCTTACGTTAGGACTAGCGGGAGAGAAGTCGGTTTCTCCTACAATGAGCAGTTCTTC
CASSSYVRTSGREVGFSYNEQFF
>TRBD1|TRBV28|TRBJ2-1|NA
TGTGCCAGCAGTTTACTGGTGGGGACAGGGGGGGAGAATGAGCAGTTCTTC
CASSLLVGTGGENEQFF
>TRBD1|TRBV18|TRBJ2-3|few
TGTGCCAGCTCACCACGAGACCCCCTGACAGGGTCGGATACGCAGTATTTT
CASSPRDPLTGSDTQYF
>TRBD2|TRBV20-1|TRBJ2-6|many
TGCAGCATAAAGCGGGGTGGGGCCAACGTCCTGACTTTC
CSIKRGGANVLTF
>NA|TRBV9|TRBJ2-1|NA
TGTGCCAGCAGCCCTGGGGTGGGGTCGTCAATGAATGAGCAGTTCTTC
CASSPGVGSSMNEQFF
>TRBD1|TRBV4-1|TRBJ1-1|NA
TGCGCCAGCAGCCAAGGGGACAGCCGCATTGAAGCTTTCTTT
CASSQGDSRIEAFF
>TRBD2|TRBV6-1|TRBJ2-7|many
TGTGCCAGCAGGCAACTAGCGGGAGGGCCCGGTTCCTACGAGCAGTACTTC
CASRQLAGGPGSYEQYF
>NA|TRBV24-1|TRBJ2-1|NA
TGTGCCACCAGTGATTTGCAGGGGGGAGGGCCATTTAGGCCCAATGAGCAGTTCTTC
CATSDLQGGGPFRPNEQFF
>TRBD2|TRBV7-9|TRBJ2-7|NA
TGTGCCAGCAGCTTAGCCCCTAGCGGAAGTTTCTACGAGCAGTACTTC
CASSLAPSGSFYEQYF
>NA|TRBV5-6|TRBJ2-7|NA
TGTGCCAGCAAAGAGGGTCCCTACGAGCAGTACTTC
CASKEGPYEQYF
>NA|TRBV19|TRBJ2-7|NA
TGTGCCAGTAGGGAGGGGGCGCAGGACGAGCAGTACTTC
CASREGAQDEQYF
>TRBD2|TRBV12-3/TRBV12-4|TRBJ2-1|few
TGTGCCAGCAGCCAGCGGGGGGGCCGATTGGATGAGCAGTTCTTC
CASSQRGGRLDEQFF